This T cell receptor beta chain was sequenced during a study of long-term antiretroviral therapy in people with HIV. The authors ran the immunoSEQ assay, v3.0, at survey level. Sequencing of each sample targeted roughly 35,000-55,000 T-cell genomes. Profiling relied on immunoSEQ multiplex PCR, and the TCRdb table lists in-frame clones only, not all of them. The repertoire holds around 34,000 clones, with roughly 74% as singletons. This clone was counted only a few times. The TCR originated in a man in his forties or fifties with HIV. The source material was unsorted PBMCs, sampled 3 years after starting antiretroviral therapy.

For the CDR3, the DNA is TGTGCCAGCAGTTACTCGAAGGAGTCAGGCTTTCTAGGGCAGTACTTC. This codes for CASSYSKESGFLGQYF. V gene TRBV6-5 combines with J gene TRBJ2-7; D not resolved. This CDR3 is built from 16 residues. Germline V gene lookup returns CDR1 MNHEY and CDR2 SVGAGI. Trimming shortened V by 0 bases and J by 9 bases, and 21 bases separated the two germline ends.